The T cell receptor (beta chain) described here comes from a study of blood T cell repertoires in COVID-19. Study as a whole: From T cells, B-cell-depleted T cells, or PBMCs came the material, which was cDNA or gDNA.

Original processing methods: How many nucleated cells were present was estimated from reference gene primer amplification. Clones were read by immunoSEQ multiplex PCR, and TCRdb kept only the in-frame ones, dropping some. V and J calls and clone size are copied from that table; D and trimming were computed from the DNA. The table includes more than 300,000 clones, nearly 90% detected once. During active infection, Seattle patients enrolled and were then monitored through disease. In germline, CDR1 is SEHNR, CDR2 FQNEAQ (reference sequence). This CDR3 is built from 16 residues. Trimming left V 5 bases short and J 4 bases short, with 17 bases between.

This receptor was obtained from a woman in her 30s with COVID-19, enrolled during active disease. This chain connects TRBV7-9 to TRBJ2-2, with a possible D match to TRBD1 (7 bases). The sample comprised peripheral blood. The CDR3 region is CASSSQQGRFTGELFF. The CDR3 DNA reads TGTGCCAGCAGCAGCCAACAGGGGAGGTTCACCGGGGAGCTGTTTTTT.